The present TCR beta chain was sequenced within a study of CD8 T cells in Susac syndrome. Findings and limits, study-wide: The CD4+ T cell repertoires, which came from Susac syndrome patients, showed no sign of clonal expansion.

This CDR3 comprises 15 residues. Germline V gives CDR1 KGHSH, CDR2 LQKENI. Germline trimming cut 5 bases from V and 2 bases from J; bases unmatched to any gene: 6. Reverse transcription of 0.5 to 1 ug RNA used random hexamers. Multiplex immunoSEQ PCR targeted 54 Vbeta and 13 Jbeta TCR beta segments. TCRdb ran MiXCR on the immunoSEQ multiplex PCR reads and lists one entry per CDR3 protein. The sample has roughly 200,000 distinct CDR3 sequences, around 94% seen once; the top ten hold 0.085% to 0.1%. Sequencing of TCR beta was performed on blood CD8+ T cells and on blood CD4+ T cells. The CD8+ and CD4+ T cells were isolated magnetically using a negative isolation approach, whereas the TEMRA cells were enriched by FACS. Of note for this clonotype: Its antigen is not known.

Sequences were obtained from CD4+ T cells from PBMCs. The gene calls are TRBV18 and TRBJ2-3, with TRBD1 matching over 8 bases. The source of this sequence is a human donor with Susac syndrome. DNA for the CDR3: TGTGCCAGCTCATTCCGACAGGGGTCCACAGATACGCAGTATTTT. Protein sequence: CASSFRQGSTDTQYF.